Below are 29 T cell receptor beta chains sequenced from a single sample in a study of cytotoxic CD8 clonotypes in ibrutinib-treated CLL. Method: immunoSEQ multiplex PCR; TCRdb's copy keeps in-frame clones and lacks some. Altogether about 160,000 clones are present, 70% to 85% being singletons, with the ten largest covering roughly 4.5%. Here the sequenced sample was PBMCs, taken after 24 months of ibrutinib treatment. The receptors were sampled from a human donor with chronic lymphocytic leukemia.

This rearrangement joins TRBV30 to TRBJ2-2; 13 nucleotides line up with TRBD2. V dropped 8 bases and J dropped 5; count of bases not matched to a gene: 2. In germline, CDR1 is GTSNPN, CDR2 SVGIG (reference sequence). The CDR3 consists of 13 residues. The CDR3 reads CARTSGRTGELFF. The DNA for the CDR3 is TGTGCCCGGACTAGCGGGAGAACCGGGGAGCTGTTTTTT.

The chain combines TRBV4-1 with TRBJ2-7; tentative D call: TRBD1 (6 bases). This CDR3 has 15 amino acids. V shed 0 bases and J shed 2 bases, with 11 bases lying between them. Germline V gene sequence: CDR1 MGHRA, CDR2 YSYEKL. The CDR3 spells CASSQEETGTYEQYF. The CDR3 coding sequence is TGCGCCAGCAGCCAAGAAGAGACAGGCACCTACGAGCAGTACTTC.

This chain's CDR3 is CASSQDHRGNTEAFF. CDR3 sequence (DNA): TGTGCCAGCAGCCAAGATCACAGGGGGAACACTGAAGCTTTCTTT. The chain couples TRBV14 to TRBJ1-1; 7 nucleotides line up with TRBD1. Germline lookup yields CDR1 SGHDN and CDR2 FVKESK. V was pared by 0 bases and J by 1 base, with 2 bases of the junction left unmatched. The CDR3 extends over 15 amino acids.

The chain has TRBV6-1 and TRBJ1-5, with a possible D match to TRBD1 (5 bases). The germline V and J ends were trimmed by 6 bases and 7 bases, with 16 bases remaining between them. The CDR3 spans 14 residues. The germline V gene has CDR1 MNHNS and CDR2 SASEGT. The CDR3 sequence: CASRTGGWVQPQHF. The CDR3, as DNA: TGTGCCAGCAGGACTGGGGGTTGGGTCCAGCCCCAGCATTTT.

This chain connects TRBV5-1 to TRBJ2-7; 9 bases are a match to TRBD1. Germline CDR1 SGHRS, CDR2 YFSETQ. V gave up 5 bases and J gave up 3 bases; unmatched junction bases: 6. The CDR3 runs 14 residues. As DNA, the CDR3 is TGCGCCAGCAGGCGAAGGACAGGGGTCTACGAGCAGTACTTC. Residues: CASRRRTGVYEQYF.

The J gene is TRBJ2-2, the V gene TRBV9; 11 bases align to TRBD2. The CDR3 runs 16 residues. Germline V gene data show CDR1 as SGDLS and CDR2 as YYNGEE. Trimming at V came to 1 base and at J to 4 bases, leaving 3 bases not matched to a gene. This chain's CDR3 is CASSVTSGRRTGELFF. DNA for the CDR3: TGTGCCAGCAGCGTAACTAGCGGGAGACGCACCGGGGAGCTGTTTTTT.

V and J are TRBV19 and TRBJ1-5; D might be TRBD1 (5 bases). The CDR3 loop spans 14 amino acids. CDR1 is LNHDA and CDR2 is SQIVND in the germline V gene (reference sequence). Trimming took 4 bases from V and 4 from J, leaving 11 bases between them. CDR3 sequence: CASSNQGKNQPQHF. The CDR3 coding sequence is TGTGCCAGTAGTAATCAGGGAAAAAATCAGCCCCAGCATTTT.

V gene TRBV7-2 combines with J gene TRBJ2-1, with 9 bases aligning to TRBD2. The germline CDR1 and CDR2 sequences are SGHTA and FQGNSA. The CDR3 length is 14 residues. J lost 6 bases, V lost 5 bases, and 5 bases had no gene match. In DNA form, the CDR3 reads TGTGCCAGCAGCGCAGCGGGGGGAACCAATGAGCAGTTCTTC. Protein product: CASSAAGGTNEQFF.

This clone was seen a few times. Other nucleotide sequences in the sample specify the same CDR3. The chain recombines TRBV15 with TRBJ1-2, with D unclear. The CDR3 is made up of 14 amino acids. Germline assignment: CDR1 LNHNV and CDR2 YYDKDF (reference sequence). Trimming took 1 base from V and 2 from J, leaving 8 bases between them. CDR3 coding DNA: TGTGCCACCAGCAGAGGAGACGGGAACTATGGCTACACCTTC. It translates to CATSRGDGNYGYTF.

CDR3 sequence reads: CATKDRTSETQYF. DNA for the CDR3: TGTGCCACCAAGGACAGGACGAGCGAGACCCAGTACTTC. This chain links TRBV15 with TRBJ2-5; 7 nucleotides agree with TRBD1. From germline, CDR1 is LNHNV and CDR2 YYDKDF (reference sequence). Unmatched junction bases numbered 7, after V lost 7 bases and J lost 5 bases. The CDR3 length is 13 residues. The complete variable domain, with remaining parts taken from reference TRBV15 and TRBJ2-5, reads DAMVIQNPRYQVTQFGKPVTLSCSQTLNHNVMYWYQQKSSQAPKLLFHYYDKDFNNEADTPDNFQSRRPNTSFCFLDIRSPGLGDTAMYLCATKDRTSETQYFGPGTRLLVL.

This chain links TRBV19 with TRBJ1-1; D remains ambiguous. CDR1 and CDR2 from the germline V gene are LNHDA and SQIVND (reference sequence). This CDR3 comprises 13 residues. Deletions cut 7 bases from V and 4 bases from J, with 13 bases between. The CDR3 region is CASKITGITEAFF. DNA of the CDR3: TGTGCCAGTAAGATCACGGGGATCACTGAAGCTTTCTTT.

The chain employs TRBV2 and TRBJ2-7, with D perhaps given as TRBD1 or TRBD2 (5 bases each). CDR3 length equals 15 residues. Trimming shortened V by 6 bases and J by 3 bases, and 18 bases separated the two germline ends. Germline CDR1 and CDR2: SNHLY and FYNNEI. DNA for the CDR3: TGTGCCAGCAGGGAGGAAAGCAGGGTTTTCTACGAGCAGTACTTC. Amino acids: CASREESRVFYEQYF.

The CDR3 nucleotides are TGTGCCAGCAGCAAGGGGGACAGGCGGCCTGAAGCTTTCTTT. This gives the protein CASSKGDRRPEAFF. The V and J genes are TRBV7-3 and TRBJ1-1; 8 bases map to TRBD1. This CDR3 comprises 14 residues. Trimming cost V 5 bases and J 6 bases; bases outside gene matches: 8. Per the germline V gene, CDR1 is SGHTA and CDR2 is FQGTGA.

This chain joins TRBV15 and TRBJ2-1, with D maybe TRBD2 (6 bases). CDR3 size: 14 residues. The V gene's germline CDR1 is LNHNV and CDR2 YYDKDF (reference sequence). V gave up 1 base and J gave up 10 bases, with 14 bases separating them. CDR3 in amino acids: CATSRGTINEEQFF. The CDR3 DNA reads TGTGCCACCAGCAGAGGGACTATAAACGAGGAGCAGTTCTTC.

This clone has just a few counts. The chain joins TRBV7-2 to TRBJ2-6, with 7 bases identical to TRBD1. Trimming removed 5 bases from V and 2 bases from J; junction bases left unmatched: 3. Germline V gives CDR1 SGHTA, CDR2 FQGNSA. The CDR3 extends over 15 amino acids. CDR3 protein: CASSRQGTGANVLTF. CDR3 DNA sequence: TGTGCCAGCAGCCGACAGGGAACTGGGGCCAACGTCCTGACTTTC.

The chain joins TRBV7-6 to TRBJ2-6, with D unresolved. Trimming stripped 2 bases from V and 0 bases from J, with 14 bases between. CDR1 SGHVS and CDR2 FNYEAQ come from the germline V gene. The CDR3 sequence is 18 residues long. CDR3: CASSLYVYQPSGANVLTF. CDR3 coding DNA: TGTGCCAGCAGCTTATACGTCTACCAGCCCTCTGGGGCCAACGTCCTGACTTTC.

The J gene is TRBJ1-2, the V gene TRBV28, with unresolved D. Germline loops: CDR1 MDHEN, CDR2 SYDVKM. The V and J ends lost 6 bases and 8 bases respectively, with 13 bases between them. This CDR3 has 12 residues. This CDR3 is CASSPAYTGYTF. DNA for the CDR3: TGTGCCAGCAGCCCAGCCTATACGGGCTACACCTTC.

The rearrangement joins TRBV5-1 to TRBJ2-2, with D maybe TRBD1 (6 bases). V dropped 4 bases and J dropped 0 bases, with 10 bases sitting between them. The length of the CDR3 is 15 residues. The germline V gene encodes CDR1 SGHRS and CDR2 YFSETQ. The CDR3 sequence is CASSTTGTNTGELFF. As DNA, the CDR3 is TGCGCCAGCAGCACCACAGGGACGAACACCGGGGAGCTGTTTTTT.

The rearrangement uses TRBV13 and TRBJ2-7, with 10 bases that match TRBD1. With 5 bases clipped from V and 5 bases from J, the junction kept 9 bases outside the gene matches. Per the germline V gene, CDR1 is PRHDT and CDR2 is FYEKMQ (reference sequence). The CDR3 has 15 amino acids. The CDR3 DNA is TGTGCCAGCAGCATCCGGGACAGGGGAACCCACGAGCAGTACTTC. This gives the protein CASSIRDRGTHEQYF.

This clone was detected a few times. V is TRBV5-1 and J is TRBJ2-3; TRBD2 agrees at 8 bases. After removal of 3 bases from V and 3 bases from J, the junction contained 3 bases not matched to a gene. The germline V gene encodes CDR1 SGHRS and CDR2 YFSETQ. CDR3 length: 14 residues. CDR3: CASSSGTRTDTQYF. The CDR3 nucleotides read TGCGCCAGCAGCTCCGGGACTAGGACAGATACGCAGTATTTT.

V gene TRBV2 combines with J gene TRBJ1-2, with no clear D. The germline V gene encodes CDR1 SNHLY and CDR2 FYNNEI. V was pared by 3 bases and J by 8 bases, with 7 bases between. The CDR3 covers 11 residues. CDR3 DNA sequence: TGTGCCAGCAGTGACCCCTTAGGCTACACCTTC. Protein sequence: CASSDPLGYTF.

This sequence joins TRBV5-1 and TRBJ1-3; D gene uncertain. Germline V gene data show CDR1 as SGHRS and CDR2 as YFSETQ. This CDR3 has 16 residues. With 0 bases removed from V and 0 bases from J, the gap between germline ends came to 10 bases. In DNA form, the CDR3 reads TGCGCCAGCAGCTTGGATTATGTGTCCTCTGGAAACACCATATATTTT. Amino acid sequence: CASSLDYVSSGNTIYF.

The chain's CDR3 is CASRTSGTYEQYF. The CDR3 DNA sequence: TGTGCCAGTCGGACTAGCGGGACCTACGAGCAGTACTTC. The chain is built from TRBV19 and TRBJ2-7; the match to TRBD2 covers 12 bases. V shed 8 bases, J shed 2 bases, and the junction held 1 base outside the gene matches. This CDR3 region has 13 residues. Germline CDR1 LNHDA, CDR2 SQIVND (reference sequence).

The chain has TRBV6-5 and TRBJ1-5, with D unresolved. Germline CDR1 and CDR2: MNHEY and SVGAGI. CDR3 length equals 14 residues. Trimming shortened V by 7 bases and J by 0 bases, and 10 bases separated the two germline ends. DNA for the CDR3: TGTGCCAGCACCTCGCCGAATAGCAATCAGCCCCAGCATTTT. Protein: CASTSPNSNQPQHF.

V gene TRBV7-2 combines with J gene TRBJ2-1, with TRBD2 identical over 8 bases. V lost 5 bases to trimming and J lost 4 bases; unmatched junction nucleotides: 7. The CDR3 extends over 15 amino acids. Germline V gene data show CDR1 as SGHTA and CDR2 as FQGNSA. CDR3 sequence reads: CASSPGRGGYNEQFF. The CDR3 DNA reads as TGTGCCAGCAGCCCCGGACGGGGGGGGTACAATGAGCAGTTCTTC. The full variable domain, in which reference TRBV7-2 and TRBJ2-1 provide the parts outside the CDR3, is GAGVSQSPSNKVTEKGKDVELRCDPISGHTALYWYRQSLGQGLEFLIYFQGNSAPDKSGLPSDRFSAERTGGSVSTLTIQRTQQEDSAVYLCASSPGRGGYNEQFFGPGTRLTVL.

This chain joins TRBV5-6 and TRBJ2-5; 9 nucleotides agree with TRBD1. The length of the CDR3 is 15 residues. Germline V lookup: CDR1 SGHDT, CDR2 YYEEEE. With V trimmed by 2 bases and J by 5 bases, 7 bases remained unmatched. The CDR3 reads CASSLYRGRSETQYF. The CDR3 nucleotides are TGTGCCAGCAGCTTATACAGGGGGCGCAGTGAGACCCAGTACTTC.

The rearrangement links TRBV19 to TRBJ1-1; a possible D gene is TRBD1 (6 bases). CDR1 and CDR2 from the germline V gene are LNHDA and SQIVND (reference sequence). With 4 bases removed from V and 11 bases from J, the gap between germline ends came to 23 bases. This CDR3 region has 15 residues. CDR3 residues: CASSRLQGVPVRAFF. The CDR3 region has the DNA TGTGCCAGTAGTAGACTACAGGGCGTCCCTGTTCGGGCTTTCTTT.

The chain couples TRBV25-1 to TRBJ2-3; 7 bases agree with TRBD1. The length of the CDR3 is 15 residues. Losses at the gene ends were 3 bases for V and 3 bases for J; bases not matched to a gene: 6. CDR1 MGHDK and CDR2 SYGVNS come from the germline V gene. Written as DNA, the CDR3 is TGTGCCAGCAGTGACTCAGGGGGAGAGACAGATACGCAGTATTTT. It translates to CASSDSGGETDTQYF.

This sequence joins TRBV7-9 and TRBJ2-1; 7 nucleotides align to TRBD1. With 5 bases clipped from V and 1 base from J, the junction kept 8 bases outside the gene matches. Germline assignment: CDR1 SEHNR and CDR2 FQNEAQ (reference sequence). The CDR3 is 16 amino acids. CDR3 in amino acids: CASSQGQFGSYNEQFF. The CDR3 DNA follows: TGTGCCAGCAGCCAGGGACAGTTTGGGTCCTACAATGAGCAGTTCTTC.